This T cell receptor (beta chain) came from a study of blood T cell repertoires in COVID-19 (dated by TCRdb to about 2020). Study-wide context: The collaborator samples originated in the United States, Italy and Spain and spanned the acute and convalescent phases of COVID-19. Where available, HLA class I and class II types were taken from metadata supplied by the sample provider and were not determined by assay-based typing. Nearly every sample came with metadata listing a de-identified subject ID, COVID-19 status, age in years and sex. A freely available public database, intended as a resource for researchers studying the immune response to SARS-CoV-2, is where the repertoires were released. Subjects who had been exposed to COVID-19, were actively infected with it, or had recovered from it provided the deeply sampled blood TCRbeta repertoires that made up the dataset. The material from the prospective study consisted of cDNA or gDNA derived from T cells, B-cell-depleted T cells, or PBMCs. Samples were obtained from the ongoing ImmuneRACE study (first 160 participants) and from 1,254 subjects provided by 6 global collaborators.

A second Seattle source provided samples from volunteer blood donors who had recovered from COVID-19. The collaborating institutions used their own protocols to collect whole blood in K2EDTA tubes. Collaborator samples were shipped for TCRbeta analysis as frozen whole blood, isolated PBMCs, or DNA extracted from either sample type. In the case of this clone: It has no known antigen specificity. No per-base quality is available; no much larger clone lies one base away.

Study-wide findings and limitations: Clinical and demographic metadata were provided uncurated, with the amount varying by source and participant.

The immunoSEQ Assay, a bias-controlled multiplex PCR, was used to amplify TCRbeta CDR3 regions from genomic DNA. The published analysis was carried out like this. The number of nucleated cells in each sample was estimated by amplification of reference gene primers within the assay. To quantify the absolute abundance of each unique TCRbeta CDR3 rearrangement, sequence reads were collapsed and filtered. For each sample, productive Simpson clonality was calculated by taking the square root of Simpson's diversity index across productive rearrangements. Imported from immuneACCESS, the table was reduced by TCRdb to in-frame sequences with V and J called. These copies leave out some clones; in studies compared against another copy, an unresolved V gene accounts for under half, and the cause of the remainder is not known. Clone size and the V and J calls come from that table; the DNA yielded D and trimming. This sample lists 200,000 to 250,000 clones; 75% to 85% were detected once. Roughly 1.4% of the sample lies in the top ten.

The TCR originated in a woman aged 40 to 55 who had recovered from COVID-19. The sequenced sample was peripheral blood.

The sequence in DNA is TGTGCCAGCAGTTACAGGGAAGCGGAGACCCAGTACTTC. The encoded protein is CASSYREAETQYF. The V and J segments used are TRBV2 and TRBJ2-5; a weak D assignment points to TRBD1 (6 bases agree). Based on the germline V gene, the CDR1 and CDR2 sequences are SNHLY and FYNNEI. Including cysteine and phenylalanine, the CDR3 has 13 amino acids. Solely the CDR3 DNA is kept, with 39 bases framed from the first base. V is shortened by 5 bases, J by 5 bases, and the region joining them spans 12 bases.